This entry describes one T cell receptor (beta chain). The data are from a study of T cell changes during pregnancy in multiple sclerosis. Profiled with immunoSEQ multiplex PCR; TCRdb holds only in-frame clones, not every one. The data contain fewer than 95,000 clones, roughly nine tenths of them seen just once; the ten biggest clones take up 1.5% to 2%. This CDR3 is 15 amino acids long. V shed 1 base and J shed 2 bases, with 8 bases lying between them. Germline lookup yields CDR1 SNHLY and CDR2 FYNNEI. This TCR was sampled from a female donor in good health, enrolled as a control in a pregnancy study. The sample consisted of peripheral blood, taken in the first trimester of pregnancy. The V and J genes are TRBV2 and TRBJ1-4, with D possibly being TRBD1 (5 bases). The CDR3 is CASSEGGRTNEKLFF. Written as DNA, the CDR3 is TGTGCCAGCAGTGAAGGGGGCCGGACTAATGAAAAACTGTTTTTT.